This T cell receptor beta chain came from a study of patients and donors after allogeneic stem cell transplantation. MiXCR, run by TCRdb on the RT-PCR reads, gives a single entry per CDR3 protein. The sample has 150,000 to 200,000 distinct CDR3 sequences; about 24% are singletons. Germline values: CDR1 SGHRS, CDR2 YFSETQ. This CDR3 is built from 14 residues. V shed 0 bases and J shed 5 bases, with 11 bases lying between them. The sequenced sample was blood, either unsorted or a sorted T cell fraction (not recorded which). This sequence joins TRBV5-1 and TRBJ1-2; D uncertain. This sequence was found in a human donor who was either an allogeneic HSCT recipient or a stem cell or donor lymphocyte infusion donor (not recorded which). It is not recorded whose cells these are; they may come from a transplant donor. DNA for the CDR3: TGCGCCAGCAGCTTGGGACTCAACCCGTATGGCTACACCTTC. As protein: CASSLGLNPYGYTF.